This T cell receptor beta chain appears in the sequencing data of a study of blood T cell repertoires in COVID-19. Sequencing was performed with immunoSEQ multiplex PCR; in TCRdb, only in-frame clones are kept and a portion is missing. The repertoire holds around 310,000 clones, under 90% seen once, with roughly a tenth in the top ten. CDR3 length equals 14 residues. Trimming removed 4 bases from V and 5 bases from J, with 15 bases in between. Germline V lookup: CDR1 SGHNT, CDR2 YYREEE (reference sequence). Assignments of participants to cohorts depended upon their own reported clinical history. The clonotype originates from a woman between 25 and 40 years old who had recovered from COVID-19. The rearrangement uses TRBV5-4 and TRBJ2-5, with a possible D match to TRBD1 (8 bases). The sequencing sample was made of PBMCs or T cells enriched from blood (not recorded which). The CDR3 here is CASSRQGRGETQYF. The CDR3 coding sequence is TGTGCCAGCAGCCGACAGGGGCGGGGGGAGACCCAGTACTTC.